These 23 T cell receptor beta chains came from one sample sequenced in a study of blood T cell repertoires in COVID-19. Some clones are missing from TCRdb's copy, which holds only in-frame ones; the method was immunoSEQ multiplex PCR. The sample has about 87,000 clones, roughly 80% seen once. The sequenced sample was peripheral blood. Receptor source: a woman aged 80 or over with active or convalescent COVID-19.

J is TRBJ1-5 and V is TRBV2; D possibly corresponds to TRBD1 (6 bases). CDR1 is SNHLY, CDR2 FYNNEI, per germline. The CDR3 runs to 16 residues. The V and J ends lost 0 bases and 0 bases respectively, with 9 bases between them. The CDR3 sequence is CASSEARGNSNQPQHF. In DNA, the CDR3 is TGTGCCAGCAGTGAAGCGAGGGGGAATAGCAATCAGCCCCAGCATTTT.

This clone came up a few times. V and J are TRBV2 and TRBJ2-2, with 8 positions matching TRBD1. Trimming cost V 7 bases and J 2 bases; bases outside gene matches: 3. There are 14 residues in the CDR3. From germline, CDR1 is SNHLY and CDR2 FYNNEI. The CDR3 sequence: CASKGQGNTGELFF. The CDR3 coding sequence is TGTGCCAGCAAAGGACAGGGAAACACCGGGGAGCTGTTTTTT.

V and J are TRBV27 and TRBJ2-2; maybe TRBD2 (6 bases). The V gene's germline CDR1 is MNHEY and CDR2 SMNVEV (reference sequence). This CDR3 is built from 14 residues. Trimming removed 5 bases at V and 6 bases at J, with 13 bases between. The CDR3 here is CASSVGRDSGELFF. The CDR3, as DNA: TGTGCCAGCAGTGTTGGACGGGACTCCGGGGAGCTGTTTTTT.

The chain links TRBV5-6 to TRBJ2-1; tentatively, D is TRBD1 (5 bases). The CDR3 length is 14 residues. V shed 3 bases and J shed 7 bases, with 14 bases lying between them. The germline CDR1 and CDR2 sequences are SGHDT and YYEEEE. The CDR3 region has the DNA TGTGCCAGCAGCTACCGGACAACGGTGAATGAGCAGTTCTTC. Translated, it gives CASSYRTTVNEQFF.

This clone turned up a few times. The chain joins TRBV7-9 to TRBJ2-5, with TRBD2 matching over 13 bases. CDR1 is SEHNR and CDR2 is FQNEAQ in the germline V gene (reference sequence). Trimming at V came to 1 base and at J to 0 bases, leaving 5 bases not matched to a gene. This CDR3 has 18 residues. The CDR3 reads CASSLGTSGGDHQETQYF. In DNA, the CDR3 is TGTGCCAGCAGCTTAGGGACTAGCGGGGGAGACCACCAAGAGACCCAGTACTTC. Full variable domain (missing parts from reference TRBV7-9 and TRBJ2-5): DTGVSQNPRHKITKRGQNVTFRCDPISEHNRLYWYRQTLGQGPEFLTYFQNEAQLEKSRLLSDRFSAERPKGSFSTLEIQRTEQGDSAMYLCASSLGTSGGDHQETQYFGPGTRLLVL.

The rearrangement links TRBV14 to TRBJ2-7; the D gene is possibly TRBD2 (6 bases). Per the germline V gene, CDR1 is SGHDN and CDR2 is FVKESK. Trimming took off 2 bases at V and 4 bases at J, with 21 bases between the two ends. This CDR3 is 17 amino acids long. The CDR3 is CASSQLITGLARYEQYF. The CDR3 DNA reads TGTGCCAGCAGCCAATTGATTACTGGCCTAGCGCGTTACGAGCAGTACTTC.

This chain connects TRBV6-6 to TRBJ1-2, with 8 bases lining up with TRBD1. The germline V gene encodes CDR1 MNHNY and CDR2 SVGAGI (reference sequence). This CDR3 is built from 13 residues. After removal of 7 bases from V and 5 bases from J, the junction contained 6 bases not matched to a gene. CDR3 in DNA: TGTGCCAGCACTGTCCAGGGGGCTTATGGCTACACCTTC. Amino acid sequence: CASTVQGAYGYTF.

This clone was observed a handful of times. The J gene is TRBJ2-5, the V gene TRBV4-2; 11 nucleotides line up with TRBD2. The V gene end was trimmed by 4 bases and the J gene end by 2 bases; junction bases not matched to a gene: 3. The CDR3 covers 15 residues. The germline V gene encodes CDR1 LGHNA and CDR2 YNFKEQ. CDR3 coding DNA: TGTGCCAGCAGCCCCCGACTAGCGGGACAAGAGACCCAGTACTTC. Its protein is CASSPRLAGQETQYF.

In this sample, this clone turned up once. The chain links TRBV7-3 to TRBJ2-2; 10 bases match TRBD1. Germline assignment: CDR1 SGHTA and CDR2 FQGTGA. Trimming took 4 bases from V and 6 from J; bases not matched to a gene: 5. The CDR3 spans 15 residues. CDR3 residues: CASSSGQGVAGELFF. The CDR3 DNA is TGTGCCAGCAGCTCTGGACAGGGGGTTGCCGGGGAGCTGTTTTTT. Based on the CDR3 plus reference TRBV7-3 and TRBJ2-2, the full variable domain is GAGVSQTPSNKVTEKGKYVELRCDPISGHTALYWYRQSLGQGPEFLIYFQGTGAADDSGLPNDRFFAVRPEGSVSTLKIQRTERGDSAVYLCASSSGQGVAGELFFGEGSRLTVL.

This clone is medium-sized by share. The CDR3 nucleotides are TGTGCCAGCAGCGCCAGGGAGGCCTACAATGAGCAGTTCTTC. It specifies CASSAREAYNEQFF. The rearrangement links TRBV9 to TRBJ2-1, with D possibly matching TRBD2 (6 bases). V lost 3 bases to trimming and J lost 2 bases, with 9 bases between them. In germline, CDR1 is SGDLS, CDR2 YYNGEE. The CDR3 length is 14 residues.

The chain uses TRBV7-3 and TRBJ1-1, with 9 bases identical to TRBD1. The CDR3 totals 12 residues. J gave up 8 bases and V 5 bases, and 3 bases lay outside the gene matches. Germline V CDR1 and CDR2: SGHTA, FQGTGA. The CDR3 sequence is CASSDRGSEAFF. CDR3 in DNA: TGTGCCAGCAGCGACAGGGGGTCGGAAGCTTTCTTT.

V is TRBV25-1 and J is TRBJ1-5; D unclear. The CDR3 extends over 13 amino acids. The germline gives CDR1 MGHDK, CDR2 SYGVNS. Trimming removed 4 bases from V and 7 bases from J, with 11 bases in between. Here the CDR3 DNA reads TGTGCCAGCAGTGCCCAATCGGGACAGCCCCAGCATTTT. Encoded protein: CASSAQSGQPQHF.

V is TRBV28 and J is TRBJ1-1; TRBD1 aligns across 7 bases. Germline lookup yields CDR1 MDHEN and CDR2 SYDVKM. The CDR3 spans 14 residues. Germline trimming cut 3 bases from V and 4 bases from J; bases unmatched to any gene: 5. The CDR3 loop reads CASSFTNRGTEAFF. Written as DNA, the CDR3 is TGTGCCAGCAGTTTCACGAACAGGGGCACTGAAGCTTTCTTT. The whole variable domain, remainder taken from reference TRBV28 and TRBJ1-1, is DVKVTQSSRYLVKRTGEKVFLECVQDMDHENMFWYRQDPGLGLRLIYFSYDVKMKEKGDIPEGYSVSREKKERFSLILESASTNQTSMYLCASSFTNRGTEAFFGQGTRLTVV.

The sample holds one count of this clone. The chain carries TRBV9 and TRBJ1-2, with D perhaps TRBD1 (6 bases). The V end was cut by 0 bases, the J end by 5 bases, with 8 bases between. CDR3 length equals 13 residues. Germline CDR1 reads SGDLS; CDR2 reads YYNGEE. The CDR3 region has the DNA TGTGCCAGCAGCGTAGGCGGACAGTATGGCTACACCTTC. It specifies CASSVGGQYGYTF.

This clone came up once. The rearrangement joins TRBV2 to TRBJ2-7; 11 bases fit TRBD1. This CDR3 has 14 residues. V dropped 8 bases and J dropped 4; count of bases not matched to a gene: 7. Germline loops: CDR1 SNHLY, CDR2 FYNNEI. The CDR3 region has the DNA TGTGCCAGCTTCTGGCGGGACAGGGGGTACGAGCAGTACTTC. This gives the protein CASFWRDRGYEQYF.

The chain couples TRBV2 to TRBJ1-1, with a weak D call TRBD1 (6 bases). With 4 bases removed from V and 6 bases from J, the gap between germline ends came to 12 bases. The CDR3 length is 13 residues. CDR1 is SNHLY, CDR2 FYNNEI, per germline. CDR3 amino acids: CASSVDSFSEAFF. CDR3 DNA: TGTGCCAGCAGTGTGGACAGTTTTTCTGAAGCTTTCTTT.

Only a few counts were recorded for this clone. The chain is built from TRBV7-8 and TRBJ2-5; 10 bases align to TRBD2. Germline assignment: CDR1 SGHVS and CDR2 FQNEAQ. Germline trimming cut 5 bases from V and 0 bases from J; bases unmatched to any gene: 9. The CDR3 has 17 amino acids. CDR3 coding DNA: TGTGCCAGCAGCCAAATCCGGGGACTAGCGTACCAAGAGACCCAGTACTTC. Protein sequence: CASSQIRGLAYQETQYF.

The table lists this clone with a count of one. The rearrangement uses TRBV6-5 and TRBJ2-4; D is unclear. The germline gives CDR1 MNHEY, CDR2 SVGAGI. Trimming removed 0 bases at V and 0 bases at J, with 3 bases between. The CDR3 is made up of 14 amino acids. The CDR3 DNA sequence: TGTGCCAGCAGTTACTCGAGAGCCAAAAACATTCAGTACTTC. Its translation is CASSYSRAKNIQYF.

This clone has just a few counts. J is TRBJ2-3 and V is TRBV14, with 10 bases lining up with TRBD2. The germline gives CDR1 SGHDN, CDR2 FVKESK. Trimming removed 4 bases from V and 3 bases from J; junction bases left unmatched: 10. The CDR3 consists of 17 residues. This CDR3 is CASSPRTSGRTTDTQYF. The CDR3 DNA is TGTGCCAGCAGCCCTCGGACTAGCGGAAGAACTACAGATACGCAGTATTTT.

V usage is TRBV18 and J usage is TRBJ1-1; D gene uncertain. CDR3 size: 13 residues. V lost 2 bases to trimming and J lost 1 base, with 5 bases between them. The V gene's germline CDR1 is KGHSH and CDR2 LQKENI. For the CDR3, the DNA is TGTGCCAGCTCACCATCCCAGAACACTGAAGCTTTCTTT. Amino acids: CASSPSQNTEAFF.

V gene TRBV27 combines with J gene TRBJ2-1; 13 bases map to TRBD2. The CDR3 sequence is 18 residues long. Germline-derived CDR1 and CDR2 are MNHEY and SMNVEV (reference sequence). V lost 3 bases, J lost 0 bases, and 5 bases stayed unmatched. The CDR3 nucleotides are TGTGCCAGCAGTTTTAGGACTAGCGGGGGCAGCTCCTACAATGAGCAGTTCTTC. It specifies CASSFRTSGGSSYNEQFF.

The chain recombines TRBV7-2 with TRBJ2-5, with a possible D match to TRBD2 (6 bases). Germline-derived CDR1 and CDR2 are SGHTA and FQGNSA. CDR3 size: 14 residues. V was trimmed by 2 bases and J by 3 bases, leaving 10 bases between them. In DNA, the CDR3 is TGTGCCAGCAGCTTATCATCGGGGGAAGAGACCCAGTACTTC. Translation: CASSLSSGEETQYF. The whole variable domain, filled in from reference TRBV7-2 and TRBJ2-5, reads GAGVSQSPSNKVTEKGKDVELRCDPISGHTALYWYRQSLGQGLEFLIYFQGNSAPDKSGLPSDRFSAERTGGSVSTLTIQRTQQEDSAVYLCASSLSSGEETQYFGPGTRLLVL.

This clone was recorded a few times. The V and J genes are TRBV5-1 and TRBJ2-7; 7 bases match TRBD1. The CDR3 sequence is 15 residues long. In germline, CDR1 is SGHRS, CDR2 YFSETQ. V was clipped by 3 bases and J by 7 bases; unmatched bases: 13. The CDR3: CASSSLSAVQGEQYF. The CDR3 region has the DNA TGCGCCAGCAGCTCTTTGTCCGCTGTACAGGGGGAGCAGTACTTC. The full variable domain, completed using reference TRBV5-1 and TRBJ2-7, is KAGVTQTPRYLIKTRGQQVTLSCSPISGHRSVSWYQQTPGQGLQFLFEYFSETQRNKGNFPGRFSGRQFSNSRSEMNVSTLELGDSALYLCASSSLSAVQGEQYFGPGTRLTVT.